This T cell receptor beta chain is drawn from a study of T cell changes during pregnancy in multiple sclerosis. Germline-derived CDR1 and CDR2 are MNHNS and SASEGT. There are 15 residues in the CDR3. V lost 3 bases to trimming and J lost 8 bases, with 14 bases between them. Measured with immunoSEQ multiplex PCR; TCRdb has only the in-frame clones, and not every one. The sample yields around 50,000 clones, 80% to 95% seen once. V and J are TRBV6-1 and TRBJ1-6, with D hard to call. Sequenced material: CD4+ T cells from peripheral blood mononuclear cells, taken in the third trimester of pregnancy. This clonotype originated in a female donor with multiple sclerosis, enrolled in a pregnancy study. As DNA, the CDR3 is TGTGCCAGCAGTGATATGGGTTGGCGGGATTCACCCCTCCACTTT. It codes for CASSDMGWRDSPLHF.